Below, 15 T cell receptor beta chains from the same sample are listed, as sequenced in a study of CD4 T cells in relation to SARS-CoV-2 and coronaviruses. The antigens these receptors bind are not known. Unexposed donor CD4+ T cells date from about 2011-2018, before the COVID-19 pandemic. CD4+ T cells were isolated from the cells after about 11 days of culture. The method was immunoSEQ multiplex PCR; TCRdb's version includes in-frame clones alone and lacks a portion of them. The table has some 25,000 clones, roughly 80% seen once. Specimen: CD4+ T cells from PBMCs, cultured in vitro. These receptors were taken from a human donor in good health.

This clone has just one count. CDR3 protein: CASSLISTGTGPHQPQHF. The CDR3 DNA sequence: TGTGCCAGCAGCCTAATCTCCACCGGGACGGGGCCCCATCAGCCCCAGCATTTT. The chain joins TRBV7-9 to TRBJ1-5; possibly TRBD1 for D (5 bases). Trimming took off 5 bases at V and 5 bases at J, with 25 bases between the two ends. The CDR3 has 18 residues. The germline CDR1 and CDR2 sequences are SEHNR and FQNEAQ (reference sequence).

V gene TRBV6-5 combines with J gene TRBJ2-5; 9 bases are shared with TRBD2. Trimming cost V 6 bases and J 5 bases; bases outside gene matches: 4. Germline values: CDR1 MNHEY, CDR2 SVGAGI. The CDR3 contains 13 residues. The CDR3 coding sequence is TGTGCCAGCAGGCGGGAGGGCTCTGAGACCCAGTACTTC. The encoded protein is CASRREGSETQYF.

The chain recombines TRBV6-1 with TRBJ1-4; possible D gene TRBD1, 5 bases. The CDR3 length is 16 residues. Germline V gene lookup returns CDR1 MNHNS and CDR2 SASEGT. V lost 0 bases, J lost 2 bases, and 10 bases lay in between. CDR3 amino acids: CASSEAGVGTNEKLFF. DNA of the CDR3: TGTGCCAGCAGTGAAGCGGGGGTTGGGACTAATGAAAAACTGTTTTTT.

A few counts support this clone. The V and J genes are TRBV12-3 or TRBV12-4 and TRBJ1-2; tentative D call: TRBD1 (5 bases). The CDR3 extends over 13 amino acids. Trimming took off 6 bases at V and 8 bases at J, with 16 bases between the two ends. The CDR3 region has the DNA TGTGCCAGCAGCACCGCTAAGGAGGGGGGCTACACCTTC. Its translation is CASSTAKEGGYTF.

The V and J genes are TRBV27 and TRBJ2-5, with D maybe TRBD2 (5 bases). Germline V lookup: CDR1 MNHEY, CDR2 SMNVEV (reference sequence). The CDR3 runs to 12 residues. The germline V and J ends were trimmed by 8 bases and 7 bases, with 14 bases remaining between them. The CDR3 DNA is TGTGCCAGCCCCCCCACCAGCGGGACCCAGTACTTC. This codes for CASPPTSGTQYF.

The chain has TRBV27 and TRBJ2-2; 7 bases map to TRBD2. Per the germline V gene, CDR1 is MNHEY and CDR2 is SMNVEV (reference sequence). Trimming took 5 bases from V and 1 from J; bases not matched to a gene: 4. The CDR3 sequence is 15 residues long. DNA of the CDR3: TGTGCCAGCAGTCGCGGGGGAAAGAACACCGGGGAGCTGTTTTTT. Translation: CASSRGGKNTGELFF.

The rearrangement joins TRBV7-3 to TRBJ2-3; weak D call: TRBD2 (6 bases). The V gene lost 1 base and the J gene lost 0 bases, with 8 bases spanning the gap. Germline V gives CDR1 SGHTA, CDR2 FQGTGA. The CDR3 totals 15 residues. CDR3 sequence: CASSLIAGSTDTQYF. The CDR3 bases are TGTGCCAGCAGCTTAATCGCGGGAAGCACAGATACGCAGTATTTT.

The rearrangement joins TRBV7-2 to TRBJ2-7; 13 positions match TRBD2. The CDR3 runs 16 residues. After removal of 0 bases from V and 4 bases from J, the junction contained 3 bases not matched to a gene. CDR1 SGHTA and CDR2 FQGNSA come from the germline V gene. The CDR3 protein is CASSLASGLAGYEQYF. The CDR3 nucleotides are TGTGCCAGCAGCTTAGCGTCGGGACTAGCGGGGTACGAGCAGTACTTC.

Only a few counts were recorded for this clone. This chain connects TRBV19 to TRBJ1-1; D remains unclear. Looked up from germline, CDR1 is LNHDA and CDR2 is SQIVND (reference sequence). The germline V and J ends were trimmed by 2 bases and 5 bases, with 12 bases remaining between them. The CDR3 is made up of 14 amino acids. The CDR3 DNA is TGTGCCAGTAGTATAAGAACAGACGAGACTGAAGCTTTCTTT. It is translated as CASSIRTDETEAFF.

This clone was seen more than once but under ten times. The junction does not match germline at one end; this may be a read error. For the CDR3, the DNA is TGTGCCAGCAGCTTGAGGGGACAGTGGGTATACTTT. Amino acids: CASSLRGQWVYF. The chain couples TRBV7-9 to TRBJ1-6; 7 positions match TRBD1. Germline V CDR1 and CDR2: SEHNR, FQNEAQ (reference sequence). The CDR3 length is 12 residues.

There are a few counts of this clone. The V and J genes are TRBV6-5 and TRBJ1-1, with D hard to call. The CDR3 loop spans 14 amino acids. CDR1 is MNHEY, CDR2 SVGAGI, per germline. The ends were cut back, 0 bases at V and 5 bases at J, with 10 bases in the middle. The CDR3 sequence is CASSYSRTGTEAFF. In nucleotides, the CDR3 is TGTGCCAGCAGTTACTCTAGAACGGGAACTGAAGCTTTCTTT.

The chain links TRBV14 to TRBJ2-2; D is possibly TRBD1 (5 bases). This CDR3 is 13 amino acids long. From germline, CDR1 is SGHDN and CDR2 FVKESK. V was cut by 6 bases and J by 7 bases, with 12 bases left in between. DNA for the CDR3: TGTGCCAGCAGACCGCAGGGCCGCGGGGAGCTGTTTTTT. As protein: CASRPQGRGELFF. Looking up the rest from reference TRBV14 and TRBJ2-2 gives the full variable domain: EAGVTQFPSHSVIEKGQTVTLRCDPISGHDNLYWYRRVMGKEIKFLLHFVKESKQDESGMPNNRFLAERTGGTYSTLKVQPAELEDSGVYFCASRPQGRGELFFGEGSRLTVL.

V is TRBV4-1 and J is TRBJ2-5, with D perhaps TRBD1 (5 bases). This CDR3 spans 14 amino acids. Deletions cut 3 bases from V and 2 bases from J, with 10 bases between. The germline gives CDR1 MGHRA, CDR2 YSYEKL. This CDR3 is CASSHGQLQETQYF. The CDR3 DNA reads as TGCGCCAGCAGCCATGGACAATTACAAGAGACCCAGTACTTC.

The chain carries TRBV11-1 and TRBJ2-3, with TRBD2 as a possible D gene (5 bases). Germline V gene data show CDR1 as SGHAT and CDR2 as FQDESV (reference sequence). This CDR3 is 11 amino acids long. Trimming stripped 8 bases from V and 2 bases from J, with 5 bases between. The CDR3 is CASRDTDTQYF. CDR3 nucleotides: TGTGCCAGCCGGGACACAGATACGCAGTATTTT.

CDR3 sequence: CASSYSRTGFASEAFF. In DNA form, the CDR3 reads TGTGCCAGCAGTTACTCGAGGACAGGGTTTGCGTCTGAAGCTTTCTTT. The V gene is TRBV6-2 or TRBV6-3, the J gene TRBJ1-1, with 8 bases aligning to TRBD1. Germline loops: CDR1 MNHEY, CDR2 SVGEGT. V dropped 0 bases and J dropped 6; count of bases not matched to a gene: 9. The CDR3 has 16 amino acids.